Presented here are 27 T cell receptor beta chains from one specimen sequenced in a study of OX40 agonist ivuxolimab in advanced cancers. The library was made by the immunoSEQ multiplex PCR assay. TCRdb retrieved this table from immuneACCESS and kept in-frame rearrangements only. Not all clones are present; in checked studies, unresolved V genes account for under half, and no reason is known for the remainder. The sample table contains tens of thousands of clones; only one count was recorded for around nine tenths of them. About 20% of the sample is taken by the ten largest. Sequencing was performed on CD4+ or CD8+ T cells sorted from blood, taken in a trial of the OX40 agonist ivuxolimab. The receptors stem from an adult with an advanced solid tumor such as melanoma, head and neck, liver or kidney cancer.

The genes are TRBV27 and TRBJ2-7; D gene ambiguous. Per germline, CDR1 MNHEY and CDR2 SMNVEV (reference sequence). Trimming shortened V by 3 bases and J by 2 bases, and 5 bases separated the two germline ends. The CDR3 contains 12 residues. The CDR3 DNA reads as TGTGCCAGCAGTTTCTCCCCCTACGAGCAGTACTTC. As protein: CASSFSPYEQYF.

This chain uses TRBV30 with TRBJ2-1, with D tentatively TRBD1 or TRBD2 (5 bases each). In germline, CDR1 is GTSNPN, CDR2 SVGIG (reference sequence). With 5 bases removed from V and 4 bases from J, the gap between germline ends came to 9 bases. This CDR3 is 12 amino acids long. CDR3 coding DNA: TGTGCCTGGGGGGACCTGTACAATGAGCAGTTCTTC. Its protein is CAWGDLYNEQFF.

The J gene is TRBJ2-3, the V gene TRBV27; 7 bases match TRBD1. Trimming removed 4 bases from V and 7 bases from J; junction bases left unmatched: 8. The length of the CDR3 is 14 residues. The germline CDR1 and CDR2 sequences are MNHEY and SMNVEV (reference sequence). DNA of the CDR3: TGTGCCAGCAGTTCCCGGGACAGCGCTAATACGCAGTATTTT. Translation gives CASSSRDSANTQYF.

The chain recombines TRBV11-2 with TRBJ2-7, with 8 bases matching TRBD2. The V gene end was trimmed by 0 bases and the J gene end by 3 bases; junction bases not matched to a gene: 4. Germline V gives CDR1 SGHAT, CDR2 FQNNGV. CDR3 length equals 15 residues. The CDR3 is CASSLDISGSYEQYF. CDR3 bases: TGTGCCAGCAGCTTAGATATAAGCGGGAGCTACGAGCAGTACTTC.

This chain joins TRBV7-3 and TRBJ2-3, with 7 bases aligning to TRBD2. The germline CDR1 and CDR2 sequences are SGHTA and FQGTGA. The CDR3 has 15 amino acids. V was clipped by 5 bases and J by 6 bases; unmatched bases: 11. DNA of the CDR3: TGTGCCAGCAGCCTCGGGCTAGCGGTCTCGGATACGCAGTATTTT. This codes for CASSLGLAVSDTQYF.

This clone was counted a single time. V is TRBV10-2 and J is TRBJ2-3; 7 positions match TRBD1. The germline V gene has CDR1 WSHSY and CDR2 SAAADI. This CDR3 has 17 residues. With 5 bases clipped from V and 0 bases from J, the junction kept 11 bases outside the gene matches. The DNA for the CDR3 is TGCGCCAGCAGTCTTCGGACAGGCAAGCCTAGCACAGATACGCAGTATTTT. Protein: CASSLRTGKPSTDTQYF.

The chain joins TRBV2 to TRBJ2-1; 10 bases are shared with TRBD2. The CDR3 consists of 16 residues. J lost 5 bases, V lost 6 bases, and 10 bases had no gene match. Germline V gives CDR1 SNHLY, CDR2 FYNNEI. The CDR3 coding sequence is TGTGCCAGCAGCCTAGCCCGGACTAGCGGAGACAATGAGCAGTTCTTC. It encodes CASSLARTSGDNEQFF. Full variable domain (remainder filled in from reference TRBV2 and TRBJ2-1): EPEVTQTPSHQVTQMGQEVILRCVPISNHLYFYWYRQILGQKVEFLVSFYNNEISEKSEIFDDQFSVERPDGSNFTLKIRSTKLEDSAMYFCASSLARTSGDNEQFFGPGTRLTVL.

The J gene is TRBJ2-7, the V gene TRBV30; D is ambiguous. The CDR3 runs to 14 residues. V lost 0 bases and J lost 2, with 11 bases in between. CDR1 and CDR2 (germline): GTSNPN, SVGIG (reference sequence). CDR3 sequence (DNA): TGTGCCTGGAGTGTTGGGCAGAATACCTACGAGCAGTACTTC. It translates to CAWSVGQNTYEQYF.

The genes are TRBV7-9 and TRBJ2-1; D unclear. The CDR3 is 14 amino acids. Trimming took 2 bases from V and 6 from J, leaving 11 bases between them. The V gene's germline CDR1 is SEHNR and CDR2 FQNEAQ (reference sequence). This CDR3 reads CASSLSLRGNEQFF. CDR3 bases: TGTGCCAGCAGCTTATCTTTACGCGGCAATGAGCAGTTCTTC.

CDR3 nucleotide sequence: TGTGCCAGCAGCTTCGCAGACAGGGACTGGGGTGAGCAGTTCTTC. Amino acids: CASSFADRDWGEQFF. The chain combines TRBV7-9 with TRBJ2-1; tentatively, D is TRBD1 (7 bases). Germline loops: CDR1 SEHNR, CDR2 FQNEAQ (reference sequence). The V gene lost 3 bases and the J gene lost 9 bases, with 18 bases spanning the gap. The CDR3 length is 15 residues. Looking up the rest from reference TRBV7-9 and TRBJ2-1 gives the full variable domain: DTGVSQNPRHKITKRGQNVTFRCDPISEHNRLYWYRQTLGQGPEFLTYFQNEAQLEKSRLLSDRFSAERPKGSFSTLEIQRTEQGDSAMYLCASSFADRDWGEQFFGPGTRLTVL.

The chain recombines TRBV28 with TRBJ2-5; 16 bases line up with TRBD2. The J call is uncertain, as TRBJ2-7 better fits the DNA end. This CDR3 has 17 residues. Germline-derived CDR1 and CDR2 are MDHEN and SYDVKM. The CDR3 DNA follows: TGTGCCAGCAGCAGCCTGGGACTAGCGGGAGGGCCCTACGAGCAGTACTTC. It specifies CASSSLGLAGGPYEQYF.

The J gene is TRBJ2-7, the V gene TRBV13, with D possibly matching TRBD1 (6 bases). Trimming removed 5 bases at V and 1 base at J, with 12 bases between. The length of the CDR3 is 14 residues. The germline CDR1 and CDR2 sequences are PRHDT and FYEKMQ (reference sequence). CDR3 sequence (DNA): TGTGCCAGCAGCCCCACGGACAGATCCTACGAGCAGTACTTC. It is translated as CASSPTDRSYEQYF.

This chain connects TRBV5-4 to TRBJ2-3, with a possible D match to TRBD2 (5 bases). The V end was cut by 4 bases, the J end by 2 bases, with 14 bases between. The germline gives CDR1 SGHNT, CDR2 YYREEE (reference sequence). The CDR3 runs 15 residues. CDR3 sequence: CASSQVKGDTDTQYF. For the CDR3, the DNA is TGTGCCAGCAGCCAAGTAAAGGGAGACACAGATACGCAGTATTTT.

In its sample, this clone was seen once. The chain carries TRBV30 and TRBJ1-2; D gene ambiguous. V was pared by 0 bases and J by 5 bases, with 25 bases between. Germline V CDR1 and CDR2: GTSNPN, SVGIG (reference sequence). The CDR3 is 18 amino acids. CDR3 DNA: TGTGCCTGGAGTGTATCTTGGAAGGAGTCACTCCTCTCATATGGCTACACCTTC. It specifies CAWSVSWKESLLSYGYTF. The full variable domain, with the rest looked up from reference TRBV30 and TRBJ1-2, is SQTIHQWPATLVQPVGSPLSLECTVEGTSNPNLYWYRQAAGRGLQLLFYSVGIGQISSEVPQNLSASRPQDRQFILSSKKLLLSDSGFYLCAWSVSWKESLLSYGYTFGSGTRLTVV.

This clone was picked up one time. The chain employs TRBV23-1 and TRBJ2-3; D call uncertain. TRBV23-1 is an ORF, with its function uncertain. V lost 6 bases, J lost 0 bases, and 7 bases lay in between. The CDR3 covers 13 residues. The chain's CDR3 is CASRGPSTDTQYF. The DNA of the CDR3 is TGCGCCAGCAGGGGCCCTAGCACAGATACGCAGTATTTT.

The V gene is TRBV4-1, the J gene TRBJ2-7; D gene uncertain. Germline CDR1 reads MGHRA; CDR2 reads YSYEKL. The CDR3 totals 14 residues. Between the trimmed V and J ends, which lost 0 bases and 1 base, there was a span of 7 bases. The CDR3 reads CASSQDQNSYEQYF. For the CDR3, the DNA is TGCGCCAGCAGCCAAGATCAGAATTCCTACGAGCAGTACTTC.

The V call is TRBV11-2, the J call TRBJ2-7, with D perhaps TRBD2 (6 bases). This CDR3 is built from 14 residues. Germline loops: CDR1 SGHAT, CDR2 FQNNGV. Trimming removed 3 bases from V and 1 base from J, with 10 bases in between. The CDR3 sequence is CASSFSGPSYEQYF. The DNA of the CDR3 is TGTGCCAGCAGCTTTAGCGGCCCGTCCTACGAGCAGTACTTC.

This clone was seen only a few times. The chain uses TRBV10-3 and TRBJ1-5; D is possibly TRBD1 (6 bases). Trimming stripped 4 bases from V and 3 bases from J, with 10 bases between. The CDR3 runs to 14 residues. CDR1 and CDR2 (germline): ENHRY, SYGVKD. The CDR3 loop is CAISGTGSNQPQHF. The CDR3 DNA reads as TGTGCCATCAGTGGAACAGGGTCCAATCAGCCCCAGCATTTT.

The chain recombines TRBV19 with TRBJ2-2, with 8 nucleotides matching TRBD2. The CDR3 is made up of 17 amino acids. The germline V gene encodes CDR1 LNHDA and CDR2 SQIVND (reference sequence). The J segment lost 7 bases and the V segment lost 4 bases, leaving 14 bases of the junction unmatched. The DNA for the CDR3 is TGTGCCAGTAGTACCCTCAACGGGAGGGCCGGGGACGGGGAGCTGTTTTTT. Its translation is CASSTLNGRAGDGELFF.

The rearrangement links TRBV9 to TRBJ2-2, with 9 bases identical to TRBD1. The CDR3 is 16 amino acids. Germline V gene data show CDR1 as SGDLS and CDR2 as YYNGEE. V trimming: 2 bases; J trimming: 3 bases; junction bases outside the gene matches: 5. DNA of the CDR3: TGTGCCAGCAGCGTGCCGGGACAGGGTGACACCGGGGAGCTGTTTTTT. Its translation is CASSVPGQGDTGELFF.

This chain links TRBV29-1 with TRBJ2-3, with 8 bases that match TRBD2. This CDR3 has 14 amino acids. V shed 7 bases, J shed 2 bases, and the junction held 8 bases outside the gene matches. The germline CDR1 and CDR2 sequences are SQVTM and ANQGSEA. CDR3 sequence: CSGSGGGHTDTQYF. DNA of the CDR3: TGCAGCGGCAGCGGGGGAGGACACACAGATACGCAGTATTTT.

This clone was detected once. The chain links TRBV7-8 to TRBJ2-2; tentative D call: TRBD1 (6 bases). Deletions cut 5 bases from V and 0 bases from J, with 22 bases between. The CDR3 has 19 residues. Germline V gene sequence: CDR1 SGHVS, CDR2 FQNEAQ. The CDR3: CASSRGHNPRFANTGELFF. CDR3 DNA: TGTGCCAGCAGCCGGGGACACAACCCCAGATTCGCGAACACCGGGGAGCTGTTTTTT.

This sequence joins TRBV7-8 and TRBJ1-5; D unresolved. Germline values: CDR1 SGHVS, CDR2 FQNEAQ. The CDR3 has 14 residues. Trimming took 1 base from V and 4 from J, leaving 8 bases between them. The CDR3 DNA reads as TGTGCCAGCAGCTTAGGGGCGGGGAATCAGCCCCAGCATTTT. Amino acid sequence: CASSLGAGNQPQHF.

The rearrangement uses TRBV29-1 and TRBJ2-7; 7 nucleotides line up with TRBD2. V dropped 3 bases and J dropped 6; count of bases not matched to a gene: 11. From germline, CDR1 is SQVTM and CDR2 ANQGSEA. The CDR3 covers 14 residues. CDR3 protein: CSVEGSGKVGEQYF. In DNA, the CDR3 is TGCAGCGTTGAGGGGAGCGGGAAGGTGGGCGAGCAGTACTTC.

The chain uses TRBV7-6 and TRBJ2-3; TRBD2 matches at 10 bases. Germline CDR1 SGHVS, CDR2 FNYEAQ. Germline trimming cut 3 bases from V and 3 bases from J; bases unmatched to any gene: 3. This CDR3 region has 15 residues. In DNA, the CDR3 is TGTGCCAGCAGCTTGAGGACTAGCGGAACAGATACGCAGTATTTT. Translating gives CASSLRTSGTDTQYF.

This chain connects TRBV19 to TRBJ1-1; 7 bases map to TRBD1. J gave up 4 bases and V 4 bases, and 3 bases lay outside the gene matches. Germline lookup yields CDR1 LNHDA and CDR2 SQIVND (reference sequence). CDR3 length: 13 amino acids. The CDR3 loop reads CASSRQGFTEAFF. For the CDR3, the DNA is TGTGCCAGTAGTAGACAGGGATTCACTGAAGCTTTCTTT.

This chain uses TRBV7-8 with TRBJ2-7; the match to TRBD2 covers 10 bases. The germline V gene has CDR1 SGHVS and CDR2 FQNEAQ. V was pared by 4 bases and J by 3 bases, with 12 bases of the junction left unmatched. The CDR3 extends over 17 amino acids. CDR3 loop: CASSSLGLAGEDYEQYF. The CDR3, as DNA: TGTGCCAGCAGCTCCCTCGGCCTAGCGGGAGAGGACTACGAGCAGTACTTC.